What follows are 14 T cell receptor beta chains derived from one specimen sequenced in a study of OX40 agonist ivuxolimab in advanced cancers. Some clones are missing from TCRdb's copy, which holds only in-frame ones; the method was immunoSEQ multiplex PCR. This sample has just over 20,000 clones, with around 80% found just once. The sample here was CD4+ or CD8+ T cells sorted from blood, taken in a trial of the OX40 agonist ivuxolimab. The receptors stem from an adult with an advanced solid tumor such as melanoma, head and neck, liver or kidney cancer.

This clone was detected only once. This CDR3 is CASSPYPGSAGYTF. As DNA, the CDR3 is TGTGCCAGCAGCCCTTATCCGGGGTCGGCTGGCTACACCTTC. The chain recombines TRBV7-9 with TRBJ1-2; D is uncertain. Per germline, CDR1 SEHNR and CDR2 FQNEAQ (reference sequence). The CDR3 extends over 14 amino acids. V lost 5 bases to trimming and J lost 7 bases, with 17 bases between them.

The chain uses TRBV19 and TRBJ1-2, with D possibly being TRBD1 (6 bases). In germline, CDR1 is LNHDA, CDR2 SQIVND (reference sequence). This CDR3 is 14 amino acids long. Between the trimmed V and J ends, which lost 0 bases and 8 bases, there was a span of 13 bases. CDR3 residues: CASSIEVQGGGYTF. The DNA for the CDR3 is TGTGCCAGTAGTATAGAGGTACAGGGTGGGGGCTACACCTTC.

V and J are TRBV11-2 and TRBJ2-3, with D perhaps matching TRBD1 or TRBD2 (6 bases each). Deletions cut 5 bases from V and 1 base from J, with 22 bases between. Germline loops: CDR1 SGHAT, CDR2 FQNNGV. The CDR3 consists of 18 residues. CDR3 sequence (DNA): TGTGCCAGCAGCCAATCAGGGGTTCGGGGGATGGGCACAGATACGCAGTATTTT. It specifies CASSQSGVRGMGTDTQYF.

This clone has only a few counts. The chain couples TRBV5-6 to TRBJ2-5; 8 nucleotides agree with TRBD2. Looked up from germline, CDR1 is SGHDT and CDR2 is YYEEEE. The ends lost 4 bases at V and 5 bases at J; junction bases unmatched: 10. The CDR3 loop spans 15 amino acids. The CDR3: CASSKIGGAQETQYF. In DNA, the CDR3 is TGTGCCAGCAGCAAGATCGGGGGGGCACAGGAGACCCAGTACTTC.

CDR3 bases: TGTGCCAGCAATAGACAGGAGGGCACAGATACGCAGTATTTT. Protein product: CASNRQEGTDTQYF. The chain has TRBV6-1 and TRBJ2-3; D might be TRBD1 (6 bases). V lost 7 bases, J lost 1 base, and 12 bases lay in between. CDR3 length equals 14 residues. Germline-derived CDR1 and CDR2 are MNHNS and SASEGT.

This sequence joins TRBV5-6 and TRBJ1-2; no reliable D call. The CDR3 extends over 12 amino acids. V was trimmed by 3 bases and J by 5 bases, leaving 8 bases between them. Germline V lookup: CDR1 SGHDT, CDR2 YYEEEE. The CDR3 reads CASSSDQYGYTF. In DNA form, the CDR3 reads TGTGCCAGCAGCTCCGACCAATATGGCTACACCTTC.

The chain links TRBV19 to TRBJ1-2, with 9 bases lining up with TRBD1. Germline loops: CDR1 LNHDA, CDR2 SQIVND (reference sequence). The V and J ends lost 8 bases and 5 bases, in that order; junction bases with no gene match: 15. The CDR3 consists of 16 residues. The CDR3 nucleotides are TGTGCCAGTGTCACCACTCAAACCGACAGGGGGTATGGCTACACCTTC. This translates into CASVTTQTDRGYGYTF.

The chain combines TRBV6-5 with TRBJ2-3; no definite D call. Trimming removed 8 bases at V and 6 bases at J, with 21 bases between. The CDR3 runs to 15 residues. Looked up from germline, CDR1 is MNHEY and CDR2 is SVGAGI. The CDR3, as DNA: TGTGCCAGCGCAGATTCGGACCAGTACGCGGATACGCAGTATTTT. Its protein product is CASADSDQYADTQYF.

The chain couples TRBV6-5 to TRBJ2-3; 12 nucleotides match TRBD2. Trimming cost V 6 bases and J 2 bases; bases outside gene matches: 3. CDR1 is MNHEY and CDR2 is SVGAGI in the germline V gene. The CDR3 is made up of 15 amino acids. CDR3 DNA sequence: TGTGCCAGCAGCGGACTAGCGGGGTTCACAGATACGCAGTATTTT. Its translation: CASSGLAGFTDTQYF.

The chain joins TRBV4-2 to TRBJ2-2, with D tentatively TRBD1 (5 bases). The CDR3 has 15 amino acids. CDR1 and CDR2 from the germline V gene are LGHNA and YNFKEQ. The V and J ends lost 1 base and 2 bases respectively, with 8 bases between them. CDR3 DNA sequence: TGTGCCAGCAGCCAAGTACAGGCCAACACCGGGGAGCTGTTTTTT. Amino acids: CASSQVQANTGELFF.

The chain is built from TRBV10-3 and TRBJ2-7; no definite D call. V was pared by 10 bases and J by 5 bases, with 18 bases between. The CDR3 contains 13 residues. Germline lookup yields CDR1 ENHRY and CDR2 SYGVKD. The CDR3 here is CATTPSREDEQYF. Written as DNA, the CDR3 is TGTGCCACCACCCCATCACGAGAAGACGAGCAGTACTTC.

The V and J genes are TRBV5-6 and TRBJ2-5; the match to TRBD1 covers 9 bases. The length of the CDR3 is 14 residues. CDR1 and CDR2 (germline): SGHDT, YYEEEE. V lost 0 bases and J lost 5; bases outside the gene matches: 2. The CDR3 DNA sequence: TGTGCCAGCAGCTTGGCTGGGACAGGGGAGACCCAGTACTTC. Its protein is CASSLAGTGETQYF.

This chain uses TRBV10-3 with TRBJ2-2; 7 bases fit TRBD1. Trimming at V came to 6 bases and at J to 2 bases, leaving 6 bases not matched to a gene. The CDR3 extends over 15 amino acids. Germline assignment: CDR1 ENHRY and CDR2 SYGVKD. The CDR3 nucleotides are TGTGCCATCAGAGGGGGACAGACTAACACCGGGGAGCTGTTTTTT. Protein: CAIRGGQTNTGELFF.

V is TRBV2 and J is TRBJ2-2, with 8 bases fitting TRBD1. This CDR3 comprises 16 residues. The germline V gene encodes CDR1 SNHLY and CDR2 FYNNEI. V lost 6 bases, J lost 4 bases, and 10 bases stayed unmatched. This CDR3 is CASSAGQGVSTGELFF. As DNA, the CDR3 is TGTGCCAGCAGCGCTGGACAGGGAGTAAGCACCGGGGAGCTGTTTTTT.